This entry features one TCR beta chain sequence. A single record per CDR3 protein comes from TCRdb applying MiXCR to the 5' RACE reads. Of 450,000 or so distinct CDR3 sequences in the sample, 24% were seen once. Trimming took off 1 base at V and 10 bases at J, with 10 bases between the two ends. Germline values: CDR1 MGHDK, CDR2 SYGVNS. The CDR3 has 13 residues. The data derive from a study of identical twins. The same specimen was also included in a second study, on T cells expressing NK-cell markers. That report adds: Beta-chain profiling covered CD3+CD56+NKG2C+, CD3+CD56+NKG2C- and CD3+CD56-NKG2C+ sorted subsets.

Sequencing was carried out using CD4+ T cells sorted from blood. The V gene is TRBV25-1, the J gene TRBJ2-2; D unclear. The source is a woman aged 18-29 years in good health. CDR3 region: CASSESGVVELFF. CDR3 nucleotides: TGTGCCAGCAGTGAATCGGGCGTCGTGGAGCTGTTTTTT.